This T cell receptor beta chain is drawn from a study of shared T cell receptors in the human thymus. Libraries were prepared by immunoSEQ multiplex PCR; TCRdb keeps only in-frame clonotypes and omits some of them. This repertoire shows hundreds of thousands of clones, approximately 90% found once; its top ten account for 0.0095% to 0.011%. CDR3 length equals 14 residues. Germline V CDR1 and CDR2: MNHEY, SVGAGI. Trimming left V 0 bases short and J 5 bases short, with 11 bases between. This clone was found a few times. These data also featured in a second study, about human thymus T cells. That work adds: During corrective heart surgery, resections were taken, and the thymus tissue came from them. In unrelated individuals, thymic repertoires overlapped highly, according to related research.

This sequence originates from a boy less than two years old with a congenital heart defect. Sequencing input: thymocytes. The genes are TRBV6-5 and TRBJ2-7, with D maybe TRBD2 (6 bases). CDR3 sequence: CASSYSPSDHEQYF. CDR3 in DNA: TGTGCCAGCAGTTACTCGCCTAGCGACCACGAGCAGTACTTC.